This T cell receptor beta chain derives from a study of T cell changes during pregnancy in multiple sclerosis. The CDR3 extends over 15 amino acids. V was shortened by 6 bases and J by 0 bases, with 12 bases between the two germline ends. CDR1 is SGHTA, CDR2 FQGTGA, per germline. Profiling relied on immunoSEQ multiplex PCR, and the TCRdb table lists in-frame clones only, not all of them. The table has 68,000 or so clones, about 90% seen once. V is TRBV7-3 and J is TRBJ1-3, with D possibly matching TRBD1 (5 bases). The origin of this receptor is a female donor with multiple sclerosis, enrolled in a pregnancy study. Sequences were derived from peripheral blood, sampled in the second trimester of pregnancy. This chain's CDR3 is CASRPDRDSGNTIYF. DNA of the CDR3: TGTGCCAGCAGACCCGACAGAGACTCTGGAAACACCATATATTTT.